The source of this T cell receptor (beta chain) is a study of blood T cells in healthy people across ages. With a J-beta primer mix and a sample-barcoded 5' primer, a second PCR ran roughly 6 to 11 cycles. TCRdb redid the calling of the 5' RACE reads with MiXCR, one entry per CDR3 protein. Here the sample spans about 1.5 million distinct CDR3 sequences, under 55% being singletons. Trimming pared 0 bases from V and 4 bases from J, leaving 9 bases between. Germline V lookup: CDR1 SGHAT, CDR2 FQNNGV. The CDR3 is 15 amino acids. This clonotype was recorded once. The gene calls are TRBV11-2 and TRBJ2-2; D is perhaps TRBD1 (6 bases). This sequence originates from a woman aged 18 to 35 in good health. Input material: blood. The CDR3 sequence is CASSLEDSFTGELFF. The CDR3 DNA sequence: TGTGCCAGCAGCTTAGAGGACAGCTTCACCGGGGAGCTGTTTTTT.